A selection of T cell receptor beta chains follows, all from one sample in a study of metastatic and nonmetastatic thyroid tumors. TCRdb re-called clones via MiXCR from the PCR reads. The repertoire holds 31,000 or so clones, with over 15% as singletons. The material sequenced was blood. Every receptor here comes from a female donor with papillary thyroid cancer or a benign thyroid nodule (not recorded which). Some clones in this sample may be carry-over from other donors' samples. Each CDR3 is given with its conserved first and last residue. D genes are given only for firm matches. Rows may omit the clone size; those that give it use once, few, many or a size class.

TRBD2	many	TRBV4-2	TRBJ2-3	TGTGCCAGCAGCCGCCGCAGCGGGGGGGCCGTAGATACGCAGTATTTT	CASSRRSGGAVDTQYF
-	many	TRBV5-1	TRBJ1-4	TGCGCCAGCAGCCTGGACAGTGCAACTAATGAAAAACTGTTTTTT	CASSLDSATNEKLFF
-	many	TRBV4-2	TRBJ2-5	TGTGCCAGCAGCCAAGTGGGGGCTACAGAGACCCAGTACTTC	CASSQVGATETQYF
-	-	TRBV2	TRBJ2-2	TGTGCCAGCAGTCTTCAGGGAATGAACACCGGGGAGCTGTTTTTT	CASSLQGMNTGELFF
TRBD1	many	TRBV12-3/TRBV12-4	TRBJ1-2	TGTGCCAGCAGTCTGACAGGGGCTGGCTACACCTTC	CASSLTGAGYTF
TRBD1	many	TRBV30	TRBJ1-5	TGTGCCTGGACAGGGGGCAGGGAGCCCCAGCATTTT	CAWTGGREPQHF
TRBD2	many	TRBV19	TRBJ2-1	TGTGCCAGTAGTGCGGGACTAGCGGACTACAATGAGCAGTTCTTC	CASSAGLADYNEQFF
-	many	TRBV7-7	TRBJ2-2	TGTGCTAGCAGCCCGGGCGCCGGGGAGCTGTTTTTT	CASSPGAGELFF
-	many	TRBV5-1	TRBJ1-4	TGCGCCAGCAGCCCGAGCAGGGGATATGAAAAACTGTTTTTT	CASSPSRGYEKLFF
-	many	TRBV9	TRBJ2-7	TGTGCCAGCAGCGTAGCTCCGGGGAACTACGAGCAGTACTTC	CASSVAPGNYEQYF
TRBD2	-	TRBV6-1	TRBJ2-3	TGTGCCAGCAGTGAAGCTCTCGGGGGACTAGCGGGAGGAAGGGGTGTTGGAGATACGCAGTATTTT	CASSEALGGLAGGRGVGDTQYF
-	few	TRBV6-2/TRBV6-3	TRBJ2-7	TGTGCCATCAGTTCAAGGGGGTCGTTACTCCACGAGCGGTACTTC	CAISSRGSLLHERYF
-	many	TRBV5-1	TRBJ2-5	TGCGCCAGCAGCTTAGGAGGGCTAGAGACCCAGTACTTC	CASSLGGLETQYF
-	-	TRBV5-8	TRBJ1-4	TGTGCCAGCAGCATAGACAGGTTGTGGAATGAAAAACTGTTTTTT	CASSIDRLWNEKLFF
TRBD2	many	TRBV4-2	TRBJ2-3	TGTGCCAGCAGCCAGGAAAGCGGGGGGGGTGCAGATACGCAGTATTTT	CASSQESGGGADTQYF
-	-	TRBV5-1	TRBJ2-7	TGCACCAGCAGTCAAGGGTCCTACGAGCAGTACTTC	CTSSQGSYEQYF
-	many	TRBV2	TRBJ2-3	TGTGCCAGCCAGGACCGCCAGGTTACAGATACGCAGTATTTT	CASQDRQVTDTQYF
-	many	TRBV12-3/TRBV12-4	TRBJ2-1	TGTGCCAGCAGTCCGGGAGAAGCCTACAATGAGCAGTTCTTC	CASSPGEAYNEQFF
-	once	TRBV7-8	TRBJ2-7	TGTGCCAGCAGCCCGACAAAGACTAAATCCTACGAGCAGTACTTC	CASSPTKTKSYEQYF
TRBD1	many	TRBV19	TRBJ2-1	TGTGCCAGTAGTCCGACAGGGGGAAGGAATGAGCAGTTCTTC	CASSPTGGRNEQFF
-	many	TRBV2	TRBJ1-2	TGTGCCAGCAATCCAGGACAGAACTATGGCTACACCTTC	CASNPGQNYGYTF
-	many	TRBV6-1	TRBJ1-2	TGTGCCATTAAGGACAGCCTGTACTTCTATGGCTACACCTTC	CAIKDSLYFYGYTF
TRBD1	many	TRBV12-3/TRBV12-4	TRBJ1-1	TGTGCCAGCAGTTCAACGGGACAGGGGGCCGCTTTCTTT	CASSSTGQGAAFF
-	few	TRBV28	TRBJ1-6	TGTGCCAGCAGTCTAGTGGGGAAGATGAATTCACCCCTCTACTTT	CASSLVGKMNSPLYF
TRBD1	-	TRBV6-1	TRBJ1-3	TGTGCCAGCAGGGAGACAGGGAGAGGAAACACCATATATTTT	CASRETGRGNTIYF